The 28 T cell receptor beta chains below were found in one sample sequenced in a study of shared clonotypes between healthy human individuals. Naive CD8 cells, CD45RO-negative and positively selected for CCR7, excluded terminally differentiated effector memory CD45RA+ cells. Sequencing used immunoSEQ multiplex PCR; TCRdb keeps in-frame clones, though not all of them. The sample shows about 2.1 million clones, 90% to 95% of them seen only once. Sequenced input: naive CD8+ T cells from PBMCs. The receptors shown here come from a man between 18 and 35 years old in good health. Some clones in this sample may be carry-over from other donors' samples.

The sample holds one count of this clone. This chain uses TRBV7-6 with TRBJ2-1; perhaps TRBD1 as D (6 bases). CDR1 is SGHVS and CDR2 is FNYEAQ in the germline V gene. This CDR3 is 15 amino acids long. Trimming took off 5 bases at V and 8 bases at J, with 19 bases between the two ends. CDR3 sequence: CASSVRGSLVYEQFF. The CDR3 DNA reads TGTGCCAGCAGCGTCAGGGGCTCTCTAGTGTATGAGCAGTTCTTC.

This clone was detected only a few times. Other nucleotide sequences from this sample produce the same CDR3. V gene TRBV27 combines with J gene TRBJ1-2, with D possibly TRBD1 on 6 matching bases. Looked up from germline, CDR1 is MNHEY and CDR2 is SMNVEV (reference sequence). This CDR3 comprises 13 residues. Trimming shortened V by 3 bases and J by 4 bases, and 9 bases separated the two germline ends. The CDR3 reads CASSLSRGYGYTF. Written as DNA, the CDR3 is TGTGCCAGCAGTTTGTCCAGGGGCTATGGCTACACCTTC.

The V and J genes are TRBV27 and TRBJ2-7; D is ambiguous. CDR1 is MNHEY and CDR2 is SMNVEV in the germline V gene (reference sequence). Trimming stripped 4 bases from V and 1 base from J, with 8 bases between. The CDR3 is made up of 13 amino acids. The CDR3 reads CASSSPESYEQYF. The CDR3 DNA reads as TGTGCCAGCAGTTCACCAGAATCCTACGAGCAGTACTTC.

The genes are TRBV6-5 and TRBJ1-1; D remains ambiguous. In germline, CDR1 is MNHEY, CDR2 SVGAGI. The germline V and J ends were trimmed by 8 bases and 1 base, with 11 bases remaining between them. The CDR3 extends over 13 amino acids. In nucleotides, the CDR3 is TGTGCCAGCCGACAAGACTCGAACACTGAAGCTTTCTTT. Protein: CASRQDSNTEAFF.

The genes are TRBV19 and TRBJ2-4, with TRBD2 identical over 16 bases. The CDR3 contains 19 residues. V shed 3 bases and J 8 bases; nucleotides not matched to a gene: 13. Germline V lookup: CDR1 LNHDA, CDR2 SQIVND (reference sequence). This chain's CDR3 is CASSIPPGLAGGLPDIQYF. The DNA for the CDR3 is TGTGCCAGTAGTATCCCCCCGGGACTAGCGGGAGGGCTTCCGGACATTCAGTACTTC.

V is TRBV27 and J is TRBJ1-5; 7 nucleotides line up with TRBD1. Germline CDR1 reads MNHEY; CDR2 reads SMNVEV (reference sequence). V lost 4 bases to trimming and J lost 1 base; unmatched junction nucleotides: 4. The CDR3 runs to 15 residues. The CDR3, as DNA: TGTGCCAGCAGTTCCTCGACAGGGAGCAATCAGCCCCAGCATTTT. Its protein is CASSSSTGSNQPQHF.

This clone was detected a few times. J is TRBJ2-7 and V is TRBV5-3; 7 bases match TRBD2. TRBV5-3 is reported as an ORF; its role is uncertain. With V trimmed by 4 bases and J by 0 bases, 10 bases remained unmatched. CDR3 length equals 16 residues. CDR3 DNA sequence: TGTGCCAGAAGCAGGAAAAACCGGGACTACTCCTACGAGCAGTACTTC. It codes for CARSRKNRDYSYEQYF.

V and J are TRBV27 and TRBJ2-7, with D possibly matching TRBD2 (6 bases). The germline V gene encodes CDR1 MNHEY and CDR2 SMNVEV (reference sequence). The CDR3 runs 16 residues. V shed 1 base and J shed 0 bases, with 13 bases lying between them. CDR3: CASSLLSGTASYEQYF. Here the CDR3 DNA reads TGTGCCAGCAGTTTATTATCCGGGACTGCCTCCTACGAGCAGTACTTC.

The genes are TRBV5-8 and TRBJ2-1, with D perhaps matching TRBD2 (5 bases). V shed 2 bases and J shed 0 bases, with 12 bases lying between them. The CDR3 sequence is 16 residues long. The germline V gene encodes CDR1 SGHTS and CDR2 YDEGEE. The CDR3, as DNA: TGTGCCAGCAGCTTCCTCGGAGGTTCCTCCTACAATGAGCAGTTCTTC. Translated: CASSFLGGSSYNEQFF.

For this clone: Germline and junction disagree at one end, which may indicate a read error. V gene TRBV27 combines with J gene TRBJ2-7, with 9 bases fitting TRBD2. The CDR3 extends over 13 amino acids. The germline CDR1 and CDR2 sequences are MNHEY and SMNVEV (reference sequence). DNA for the CDR3: TGTGCCAGCAGTTTAGAGGGACTAGCCCTTCTGCACTTC. It specifies CASSLEGLALLHF.

The chain is built from TRBV19 and TRBJ2-4; 9 nucleotides align to TRBD2. The CDR3 is 15 residues long. CDR1 and CDR2 (germline): LNHDA, SQIVND (reference sequence). Trimming removed 11 bases from V and 3 bases from J; junction bases left unmatched: 11. The CDR3 sequence: CAARGGGVDKNIQYF. For the CDR3, the DNA is TGTGCCGCGCGCGGGGGGGGCGTGGACAAAAACATTCAGTACTTC.

The rearrangement uses TRBV19 and TRBJ2-3; D is unclear. Germline CDR1 is LNHDA and CDR2 is SQIVND (reference sequence). V was shortened by 5 bases and J by 4 bases, with 10 bases between the two germline ends. This CDR3 is 13 amino acids long. Here the CDR3 DNA reads TGTGCCAGTAGTTCGGCAAGCGCAGATACGCAGTATTTT. Translation gives CASSSASADTQYF.

The genes are TRBV5-1 and TRBJ2-1; no reliable D call. Germline CDR1 reads SGHRS; CDR2 reads YFSETQ. The CDR3 consists of 16 residues. Trimming left V 3 bases short and J 3 bases short, with 16 bases between. In DNA, the CDR3 is TGCGCCAGCAGCTGGAGCGCGGCTACTAACTACAATGAGCAGTTCTTC. Residues: CASSWSAATNYNEQFF. Combining the CDR3 with reference TRBV5-1 and TRBJ2-1 gives the whole variable domain KAGVTQTPRYLIKTRGQQVTLSCSPISGHRSVSWYQQTPGQGLQFLFEYFSETQRNKGNFPGRFSGRQFSNSRSEMNVSTLELGDSALYLCASSWSAATNYNEQFFGPGTRLTVL.

V gene TRBV27 combines with J gene TRBJ2-3; TRBD2 aligns across 9 bases. The CDR3 totals 17 residues. The V segment lost 5 bases and the J segment 3 bases; nucleotides outside the gene matches: 12. Germline-derived CDR1 and CDR2 are MNHEY and SMNVEV (reference sequence). The CDR3: CASSVRLAEEVTDTQYF. The DNA for the CDR3 is TGTGCCAGCAGTGTAAGACTAGCGGAGGAGGTGACAGATACGCAGTATTTT.

A note on this clone: This sample also contains other DNA sequences that code for the same CDR3. V is TRBV7-8 and J is TRBJ2-7; 7 nucleotides align to TRBD2. V lost 1 base, J lost 0 bases, and 0 bases stayed unmatched. The CDR3 runs to 14 residues. CDR1 is SGHVS and CDR2 is FQNEAQ in the germline V gene. CDR3 nucleotide sequence: TGTGCCAGCAGCTTAGTAGCGGGCTCCTACGAGCAGTACTTC. Protein product: CASSLVAGSYEQYF.

The chain has TRBV2 and TRBJ1-1, with no clear D. The V gene lost 3 bases and the J gene lost 1 base, with 6 bases spanning the gap. The CDR3 runs to 13 residues. The germline CDR1 and CDR2 sequences are SNHLY and FYNNEI. CDR3 amino acids: CASSEIQNTEAFF. The DNA for the CDR3 is TGTGCCAGCAGTGAGATCCAGAACACTGAAGCTTTCTTT. Full variable domain (remainder filled in from reference TRBV2 and TRBJ1-1): EPEVTQTPSHQVTQMGQEVILRCVPISNHLYFYWYRQILGQKVEFLVSFYNNEISEKSEIFDDQFSVERPDGSNFTLKIRSTKLEDSAMYFCASSEIQNTEAFFGQGTRLTVV.

This chain uses TRBV9 with TRBJ2-3, with a weak D call TRBD2 (6 bases). Germline-derived CDR1 and CDR2 are SGDLS and YYNGEE. V was shortened by 4 bases and J by 14 bases, with 29 bases between the two germline ends. The CDR3 contains 16 residues. CDR3 sequence (DNA): TGTGCCAGCAGCACCTCCCAGAAGATAGATCCCGGGGGACTGTATTTT. This encodes CASSTSQKIDPGGLYF.

The chain carries TRBV10-2 and TRBJ2-7; D is uncertain. The V end was cut by 5 bases, the J end by 2 bases, with 4 bases between. Germline CDR1 is WSHSY and CDR2 is SAAADI. CDR3 length equals 11 residues. The CDR3 is CASSPAYEQYF. The CDR3 nucleotides read TGCGCCAGCAGTCCCGCCTACGAGCAGTACTTC.

The rearrangement links TRBV29-1 to TRBJ2-6; possible D gene TRBD2, 5 bases. The CDR3 totals 17 residues. The V gene lost 1 base and the J gene lost 3 bases, with 16 bases spanning the gap. The germline V gene has CDR1 SQVTM and CDR2 ANQGSEA. The CDR3 sequence is CSVEVRTGLVGANVLTF. The CDR3 DNA is TGCAGCGTTGAAGTTCGGACTGGTCTTGTTGGGGCCAACGTCCTGACTTTC.

CDR3 protein: CASSSRDEGNTEAFF. In DNA form, the CDR3 reads TGTGCCAGCAGCTCCCGGGACGAAGGGAACACTGAAGCTTTCTTT. The rearrangement links TRBV7-9 to TRBJ1-1; a possible D gene is TRBD1 (5 bases). Germline CDR1 is SEHNR and CDR2 is FQNEAQ (reference sequence). CDR3 length equals 15 residues. V dropped 4 bases and J dropped 1 base, with 13 bases sitting between them.

This clone was seen a handful of times. This rearrangement joins TRBV10-3 to TRBJ1-1; D possibly corresponds to TRBD1 (5 bases). The CDR3 contains 14 residues. The V end lost 0 bases, the J end lost 4 bases, and 9 bases lay between the germline ends. Germline lookup yields CDR1 ENHRY and CDR2 SYGVKD. The CDR3 reads CAISESGVPTEAFF. The CDR3 DNA reads as TGTGCCATCAGTGAGTCGGGGGTGCCCACTGAAGCTTTCTTT.

This clone came up once. This sequence joins TRBV4-1 and TRBJ2-7; 9 nucleotides align to TRBD1. J was trimmed by 5 bases and V by 3 bases; bases with no gene match: 8. Germline V gene sequence: CDR1 MGHRA, CDR2 YSYEKL. This CDR3 spans 15 amino acids. The CDR3 loop is CASSHLGTGFHEQYF. The DNA of the CDR3 is TGCGCCAGCAGCCATCTAGGGACAGGGTTCCACGAGCAGTACTTC.

The chain recombines TRBV5-1 with TRBJ2-7, with D possibly being TRBD2 (5 bases). The CDR3 runs to 15 residues. V shed 4 bases and J shed 2 bases, with 16 bases lying between them. Germline lookup yields CDR1 SGHRS and CDR2 YFSETQ. The CDR3 bases are TGCGCCAGCAGCCCCCGGGGAGATTCCACCTACGAGCAGTACTTC. Amino acid sequence: CASSPRGDSTYEQYF.

This sequence joins TRBV28 and TRBJ1-4; possible D gene TRBD1, 5 bases. The CDR3 consists of 18 residues. Germline V gives CDR1 MDHEN, CDR2 SYDVKM. Trimming shortened V by 1 base and J by 0 bases, and 15 bases separated the two germline ends. The CDR3 bases are TGTGCCAGCAGTTTATATTTGACGGGACGAGCAACTAATGAAAAACTGTTTTTT. It specifies CASSLYLTGRATNEKLFF. Drawing the rest from reference TRBV28 and TRBJ1-4, the complete variable domain is DVKVTQSSRYLVKRTGEKVFLECVQDMDHENMFWYRQDPGLGLRLIYFSYDVKMKEKGDIPEGYSVSREKKERFSLILESASTNQTSMYLCASSLYLTGRATNEKLFFGSGTQLSVL.

The chain is built from TRBV9 and TRBJ2-7; 7 positions match TRBD1. Trimming removed 0 bases from V and 4 bases from J; junction bases left unmatched: 7. Germline V CDR1 and CDR2: SGDLS, YYNGEE. There are 15 residues in the CDR3. The CDR3 sequence is CASSVGTGEGYEQYF. Written as DNA, the CDR3 is TGTGCCAGCAGCGTAGGCACAGGGGAAGGGTACGAGCAGTACTTC.

The rearrangement joins TRBV27 to TRBJ2-7; TRBD2 might be the D (6 bases). The germline V and J ends were trimmed by 8 bases and 1 base, with 15 bases remaining between them. There are 14 residues in the CDR3. Germline V gives CDR1 MNHEY, CDR2 SMNVEV (reference sequence). CDR3 sequence (DNA): TGTGCCAGCTCCCTCGGGGGAGAATCCTACGAGCAGTACTTC. Translated, it gives CASSLGGESYEQYF.

The sample holds one count of this clone. The J gene is TRBJ1-4, the V gene TRBV5-1, with D hard to call. The germline V gene has CDR1 SGHRS and CDR2 YFSETQ. V lost 0 bases to trimming and J lost 5 bases, with 14 bases between them. The CDR3 is made up of 16 amino acids. The CDR3 DNA sequence: TGCGCCAGCAGCTTGGCCGTGAGGGAACCGAATGAAAAACTGTTTTTT. Amino acids: CASSLAVREPNEKLFF.

This clone has only a few counts. The CDR3 DNA follows: TGTGCCTGGAGTGAAGGCTCCCTAAGCAATCAGCCCCAGCATTTT. Translated, it gives CAWSEGSLSNQPQHF. The rearrangement links TRBV30 to TRBJ1-5; the D is unclear. The CDR3 runs to 15 residues. Germline V gives CDR1 GTSNPN, CDR2 SVGIG (reference sequence). The V end lost 1 base, the J end lost 1 base, and 11 bases lay between the germline ends.